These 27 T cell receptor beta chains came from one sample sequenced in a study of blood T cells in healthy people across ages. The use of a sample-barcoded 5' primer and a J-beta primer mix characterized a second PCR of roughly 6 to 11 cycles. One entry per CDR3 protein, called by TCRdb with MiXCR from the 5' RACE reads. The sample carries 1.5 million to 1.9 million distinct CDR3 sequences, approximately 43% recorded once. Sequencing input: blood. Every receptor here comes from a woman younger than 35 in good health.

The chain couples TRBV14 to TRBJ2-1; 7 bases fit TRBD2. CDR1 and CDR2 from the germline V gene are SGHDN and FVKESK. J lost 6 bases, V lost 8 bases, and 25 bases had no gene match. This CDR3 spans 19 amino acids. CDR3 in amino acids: CASHQGMGPYGGSLNEQFF. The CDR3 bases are TGTGCCAGCCATCAAGGAATGGGACCTTATGGCGGGAGTCTCAATGAGCAGTTCTTC.

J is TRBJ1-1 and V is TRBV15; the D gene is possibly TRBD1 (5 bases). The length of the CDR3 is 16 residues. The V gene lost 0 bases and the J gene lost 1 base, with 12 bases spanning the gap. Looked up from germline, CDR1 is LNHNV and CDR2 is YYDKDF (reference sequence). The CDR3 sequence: CATSRDSARENTEAFF. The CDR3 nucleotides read TGTGCCACCAGCAGAGATTCGGCCAGGGAGAACACTGAAGCTTTCTTT.

CDR3 DNA: TGCGCCAGCAGCTCCGGACTAGGGGGGGATACGCAGTATTTT. This encodes CASSSGLGGDTQYF. The chain has TRBV5-1 and TRBJ2-3; D possibly corresponds to TRBD2 (7 bases). The CDR3 sequence is 14 residues long. V shed 3 bases and J shed 6 bases, with 14 bases lying between them. CDR1 and CDR2 from the germline V gene are SGHRS and YFSETQ.

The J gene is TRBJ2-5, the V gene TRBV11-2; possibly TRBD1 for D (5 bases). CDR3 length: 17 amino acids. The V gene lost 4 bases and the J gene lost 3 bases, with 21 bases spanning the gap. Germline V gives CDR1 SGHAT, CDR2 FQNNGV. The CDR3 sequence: CASSSRAIGVSEETQYF. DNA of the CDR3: TGTGCCAGCAGCTCCCGGGCTATAGGGGTTTCCGAAGAGACCCAGTACTTC.

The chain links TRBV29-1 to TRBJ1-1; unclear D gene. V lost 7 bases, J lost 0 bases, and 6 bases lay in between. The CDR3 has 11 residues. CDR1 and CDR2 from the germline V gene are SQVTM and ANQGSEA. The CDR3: CSGGVNTEAFF. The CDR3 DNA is TGCAGCGGCGGGGTGAACACTGAAGCTTTCTTT. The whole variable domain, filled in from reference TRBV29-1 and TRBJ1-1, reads SAVISQKPSRDICQRGTSLTIQCQVDSQVTMMFWYRQQPGQSLTLIATANQGSEATYESGFVIDKFPISRPNLTFSTLTVSNMSPEDSSIYLCSGGVNTEAFFGQGTRLTVV.

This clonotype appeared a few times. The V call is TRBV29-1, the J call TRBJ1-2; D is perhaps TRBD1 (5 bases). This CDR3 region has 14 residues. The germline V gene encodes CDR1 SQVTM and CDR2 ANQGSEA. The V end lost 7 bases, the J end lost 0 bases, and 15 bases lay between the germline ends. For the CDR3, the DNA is TGCAGCGCCCGAACAGGAACCTCTAACTATGGCTACACCTTC. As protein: CSARTGTSNYGYTF. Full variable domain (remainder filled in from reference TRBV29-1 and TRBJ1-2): SAVISQKPSRDICQRGTSLTIQCQVDSQVTMMFWYRQQPGQSLTLIATANQGSEATYESGFVIDKFPISRPNLTFSTLTVSNMSPEDSSIYLCSARTGTSNYGYTFGSGTRLTVV.

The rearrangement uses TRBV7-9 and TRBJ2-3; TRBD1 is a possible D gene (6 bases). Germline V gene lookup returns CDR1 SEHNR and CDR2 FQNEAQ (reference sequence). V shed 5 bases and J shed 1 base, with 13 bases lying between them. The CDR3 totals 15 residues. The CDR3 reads CASSPQGSGTDTQYF. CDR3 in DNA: TGTGCCAGCAGCCCCCAGGGGAGTGGCACAGATACGCAGTATTTT.

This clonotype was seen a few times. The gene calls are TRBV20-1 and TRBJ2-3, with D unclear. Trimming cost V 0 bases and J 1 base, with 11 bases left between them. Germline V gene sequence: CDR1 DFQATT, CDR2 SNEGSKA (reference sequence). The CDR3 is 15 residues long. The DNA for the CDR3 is TGCAGTGCTAGAGATATTGGGGTTGGCACAGATACGCAGTATTTT. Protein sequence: CSARDIGVGTDTQYF.

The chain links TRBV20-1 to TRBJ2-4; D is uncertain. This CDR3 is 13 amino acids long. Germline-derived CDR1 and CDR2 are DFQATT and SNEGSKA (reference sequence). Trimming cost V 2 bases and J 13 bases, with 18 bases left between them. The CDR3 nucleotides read TGCAGTGCTAGAAATGCATATTACAATGAGCAGTACTTC. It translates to CSARNAYYNEQYF.

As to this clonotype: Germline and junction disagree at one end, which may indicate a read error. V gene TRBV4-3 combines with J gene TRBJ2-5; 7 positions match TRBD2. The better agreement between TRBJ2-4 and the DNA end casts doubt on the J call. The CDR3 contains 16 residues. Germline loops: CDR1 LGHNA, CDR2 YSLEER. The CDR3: CAGSQVVSGPENIQYF. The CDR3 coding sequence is TGCGCCGGCAGCCAAGTCGTTAGCGGGCCTGAAAACATTCAGTACTTC.

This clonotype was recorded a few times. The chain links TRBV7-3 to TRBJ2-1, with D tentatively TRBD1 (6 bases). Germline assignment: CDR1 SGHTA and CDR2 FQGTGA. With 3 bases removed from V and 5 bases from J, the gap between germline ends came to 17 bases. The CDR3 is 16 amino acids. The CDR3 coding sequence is TGTGCCAGCAGCTTCACCAGGGACACGCCGAACAATGAGCAGTTCTTC. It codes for CASSFTRDTPNNEQFF.

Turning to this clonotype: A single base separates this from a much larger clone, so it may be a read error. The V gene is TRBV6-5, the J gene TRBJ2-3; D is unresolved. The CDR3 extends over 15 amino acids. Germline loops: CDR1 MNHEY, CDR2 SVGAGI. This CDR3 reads CASSYSMSSTATQYF. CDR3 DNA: TGTGCCAGCAGTTACTCGATGAGTAGCACAGCTACGCAGTATTTT.

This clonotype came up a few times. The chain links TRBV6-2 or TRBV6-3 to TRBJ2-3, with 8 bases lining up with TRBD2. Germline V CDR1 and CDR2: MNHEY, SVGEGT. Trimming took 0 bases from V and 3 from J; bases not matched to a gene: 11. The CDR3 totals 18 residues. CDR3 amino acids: CASSYSTSRGGNTDTQYF. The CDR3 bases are TGTGCCAGCAGTTACTCGACCTCCCGCGGGGGGAATACAGATACGCAGTATTTT.

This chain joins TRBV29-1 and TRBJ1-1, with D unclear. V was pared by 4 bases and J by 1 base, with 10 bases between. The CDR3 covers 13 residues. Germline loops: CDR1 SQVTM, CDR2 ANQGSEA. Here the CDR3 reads CSVVRQWNTEAFF. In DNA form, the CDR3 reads TGCAGCGTTGTGCGGCAGTGGAACACTGAAGCTTTCTTT.

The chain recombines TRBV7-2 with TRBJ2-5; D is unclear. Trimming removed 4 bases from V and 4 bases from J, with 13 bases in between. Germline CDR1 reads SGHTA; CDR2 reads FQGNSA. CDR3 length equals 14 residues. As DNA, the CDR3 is TGTGCCAGCAGCTCCAACTTACAGCGAGAGACCCAGTACTTC. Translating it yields CASSSNLQRETQYF. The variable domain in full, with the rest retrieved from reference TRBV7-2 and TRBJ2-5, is GAGVSQSPSNKVTEKGKDVELRCDPISGHTALYWYRQSLGQGLEFLIYFQGNSAPDKSGLPSDRFSAERTGGSVSTLTIQRTQQEDSAVYLCASSSNLQRETQYFGPGTRLLVL.

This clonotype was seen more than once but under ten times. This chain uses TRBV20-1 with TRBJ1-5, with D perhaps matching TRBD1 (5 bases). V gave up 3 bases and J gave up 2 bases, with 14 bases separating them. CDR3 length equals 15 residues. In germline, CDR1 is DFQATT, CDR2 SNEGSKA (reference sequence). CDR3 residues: CSARMRLGGNQPQHF. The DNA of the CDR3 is TGCAGTGCTAGGATGAGACTGGGGGGCAATCAGCCCCAGCATTTT.

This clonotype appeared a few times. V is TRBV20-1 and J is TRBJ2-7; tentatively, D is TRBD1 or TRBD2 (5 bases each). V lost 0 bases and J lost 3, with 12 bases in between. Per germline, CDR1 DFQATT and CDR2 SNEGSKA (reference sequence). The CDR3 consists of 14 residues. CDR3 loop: CSAREQGEGYEQYF. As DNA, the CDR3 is TGCAGTGCTAGAGAGCAGGGAGAGGGCTACGAGCAGTACTTC.

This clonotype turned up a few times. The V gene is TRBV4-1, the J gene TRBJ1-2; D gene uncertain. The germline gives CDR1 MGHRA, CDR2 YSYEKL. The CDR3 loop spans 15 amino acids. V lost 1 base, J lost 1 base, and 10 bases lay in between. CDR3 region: CASSQVRYGNYGYTF. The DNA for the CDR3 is TGCGCCAGCAGCCAAGTCCGGTATGGTAACTATGGCTACACCTTC.

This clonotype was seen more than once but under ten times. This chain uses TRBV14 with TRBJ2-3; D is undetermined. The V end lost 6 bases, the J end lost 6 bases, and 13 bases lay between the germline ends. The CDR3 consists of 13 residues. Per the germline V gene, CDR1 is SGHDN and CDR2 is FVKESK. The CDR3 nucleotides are TGTGCCAGCAGTCCACGGTTGATGGATACGCAGTATTTT. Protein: CASSPRLMDTQYF.

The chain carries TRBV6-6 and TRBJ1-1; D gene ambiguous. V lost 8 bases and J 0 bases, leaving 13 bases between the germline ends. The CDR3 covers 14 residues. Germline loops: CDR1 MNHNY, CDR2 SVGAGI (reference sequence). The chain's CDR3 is CASGNRDMNTEAFF. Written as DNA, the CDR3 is TGTGCCAGCGGAAACAGAGATATGAACACTGAAGCTTTCTTT.

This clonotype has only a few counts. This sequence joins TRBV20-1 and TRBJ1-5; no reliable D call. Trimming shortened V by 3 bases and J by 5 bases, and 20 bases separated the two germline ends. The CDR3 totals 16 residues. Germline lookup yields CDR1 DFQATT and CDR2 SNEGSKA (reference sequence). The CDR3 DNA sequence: TGCAGTGCTAGCGTCGGGGTCCGAAGCGCGTATCAGCCCCAGCATTTT. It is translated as CSASVGVRSAYQPQHF.

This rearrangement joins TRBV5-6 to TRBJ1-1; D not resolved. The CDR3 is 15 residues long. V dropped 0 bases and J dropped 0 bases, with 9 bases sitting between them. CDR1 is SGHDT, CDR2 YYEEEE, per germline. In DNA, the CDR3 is TGTGCCAGCAGCTTGGCCGGGCCATTGAACACTGAAGCTTTCTTT. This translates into CASSLAGPLNTEAFF.

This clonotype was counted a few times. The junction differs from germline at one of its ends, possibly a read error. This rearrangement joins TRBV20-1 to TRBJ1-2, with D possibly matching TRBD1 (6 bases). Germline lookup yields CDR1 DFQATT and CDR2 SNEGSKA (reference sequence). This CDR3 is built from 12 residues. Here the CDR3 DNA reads TGCAATGCTCCCCCCAGGGGAGGGGGCTACACCTTC. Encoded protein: CNAPPRGGGYTF.

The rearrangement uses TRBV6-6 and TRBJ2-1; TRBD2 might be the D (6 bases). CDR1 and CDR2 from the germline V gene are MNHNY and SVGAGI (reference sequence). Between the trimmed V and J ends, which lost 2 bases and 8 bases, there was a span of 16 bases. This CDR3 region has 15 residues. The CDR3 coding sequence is TGTGCCAGCAGTTACGACGGGGGTCAAGGGGATGAGCAGTTCTTC. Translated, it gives CASSYDGGQGDEQFF.

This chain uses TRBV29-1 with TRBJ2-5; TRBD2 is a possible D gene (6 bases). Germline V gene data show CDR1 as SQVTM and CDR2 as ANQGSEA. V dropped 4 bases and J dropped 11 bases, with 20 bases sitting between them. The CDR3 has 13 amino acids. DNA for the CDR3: TGCAGCGTTGGCGGCGGGGCCTACAATGAGCAGTACTTC. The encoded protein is CSVGGGAYNEQYF.

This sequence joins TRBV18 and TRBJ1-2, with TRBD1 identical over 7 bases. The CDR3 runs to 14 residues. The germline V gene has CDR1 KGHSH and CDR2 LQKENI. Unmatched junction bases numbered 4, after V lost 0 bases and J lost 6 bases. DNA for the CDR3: TGTGCCAGCTCACCACCCAATGACAGGGATGGCTACACCTTC. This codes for CASSPPNDRDGYTF. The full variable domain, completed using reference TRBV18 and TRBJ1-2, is NAGVMQNPRHLVRRRGQEARLRCSPMKGHSHVYWYRQLPEEGLKFMVYLQKENIIDESGMPKERFSAEFPKEGPSILRIQQVVRGDSAAYFCASSPPNDRDGYTFGSGTRLTVV.

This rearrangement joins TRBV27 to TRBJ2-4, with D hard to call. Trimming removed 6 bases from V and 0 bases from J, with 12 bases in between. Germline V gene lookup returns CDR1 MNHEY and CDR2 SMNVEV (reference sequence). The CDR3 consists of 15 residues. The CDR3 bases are TGTGCCAGCAGCATCAGTGGGGTAGCCAAAAACATTCAGTACTTC. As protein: CASSISGVAKNIQYF.